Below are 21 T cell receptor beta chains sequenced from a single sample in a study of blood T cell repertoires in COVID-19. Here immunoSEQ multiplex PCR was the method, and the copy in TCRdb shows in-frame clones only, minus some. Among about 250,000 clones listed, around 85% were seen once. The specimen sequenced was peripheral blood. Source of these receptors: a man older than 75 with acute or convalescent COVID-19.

CDR3 DNA: TGTGCCAGCAGAGAGCGGGATATGGTGTACGAGCAGTACTTC. Its translation is CASRERDMVYEQYF. The genes are TRBV2 and TRBJ2-7; 7 nucleotides line up with TRBD2. Looked up from germline, CDR1 is SNHLY and CDR2 is FYNNEI. The CDR3 spans 14 residues. J gave up 4 bases and V 6 bases, and 9 bases lay outside the gene matches.

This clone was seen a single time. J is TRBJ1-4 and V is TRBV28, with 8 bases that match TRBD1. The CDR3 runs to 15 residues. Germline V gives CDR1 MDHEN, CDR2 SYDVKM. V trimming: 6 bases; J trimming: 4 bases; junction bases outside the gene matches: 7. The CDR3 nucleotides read TGTGCCAGCAGGTCGACAGGGGCTGATAATGAAAAACTGTTTTTT. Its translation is CASRSTGADNEKLFF.

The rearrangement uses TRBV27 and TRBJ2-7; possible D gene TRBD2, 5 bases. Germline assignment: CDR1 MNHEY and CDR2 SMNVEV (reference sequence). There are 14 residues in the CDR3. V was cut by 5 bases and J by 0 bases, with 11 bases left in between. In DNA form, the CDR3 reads TGTGCCAGCAGTCCTAGCCGCTCCTCCTACGAGCAGTACTTC. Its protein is CASSPSRSSYEQYF.

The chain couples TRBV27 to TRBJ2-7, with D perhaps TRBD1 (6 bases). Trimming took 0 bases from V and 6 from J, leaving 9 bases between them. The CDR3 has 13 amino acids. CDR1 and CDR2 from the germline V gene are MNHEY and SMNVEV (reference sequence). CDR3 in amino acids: CASSLSVGGEQYF. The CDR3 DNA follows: TGTGCCAGCAGTTTATCGGTAGGGGGCGAGCAGTACTTC.

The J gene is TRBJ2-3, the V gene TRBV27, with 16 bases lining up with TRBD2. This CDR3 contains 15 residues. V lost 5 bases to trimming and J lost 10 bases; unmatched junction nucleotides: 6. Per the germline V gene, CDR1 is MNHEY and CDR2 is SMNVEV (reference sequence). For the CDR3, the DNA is TGTGCCAGCAGTCAACGTGGGACTAGCGGGGGGGCGCAGTATTTT. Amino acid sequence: CASSQRGTSGGAQYF.

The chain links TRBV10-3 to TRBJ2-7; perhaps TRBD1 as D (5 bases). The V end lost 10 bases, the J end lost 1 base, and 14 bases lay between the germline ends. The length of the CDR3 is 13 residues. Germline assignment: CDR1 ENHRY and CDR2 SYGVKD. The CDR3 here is CASGRQGSYEQYF. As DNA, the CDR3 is TGTGCCAGCGGCCGGCAGGGTTCCTACGAGCAGTACTTC.

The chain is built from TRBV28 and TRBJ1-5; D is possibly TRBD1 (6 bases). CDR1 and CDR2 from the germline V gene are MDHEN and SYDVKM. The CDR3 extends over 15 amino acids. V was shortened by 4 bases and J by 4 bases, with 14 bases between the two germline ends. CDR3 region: CASSSATRGNQPQHF. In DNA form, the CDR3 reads TGTGCCAGCAGTTCAGCTACCAGGGGAAATCAGCCCCAGCATTTT.

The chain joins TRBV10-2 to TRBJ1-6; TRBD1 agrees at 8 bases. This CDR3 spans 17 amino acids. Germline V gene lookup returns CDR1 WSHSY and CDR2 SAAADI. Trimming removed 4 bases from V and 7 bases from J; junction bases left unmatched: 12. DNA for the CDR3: TGCGCCAGCAGTGGACGGACAGGGAGGATGAGGAATTCACCCCTCCACTTT. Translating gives CASSGRTGRMRNSPLHF.

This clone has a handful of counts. The CDR3 loop reads CASSYRGTGLHGYTF. The CDR3 nucleotides read TGTGCCAGCAGTTACCGGGGGACAGGACTCCATGGCTACACCTTC. The J gene is TRBJ1-2, the V gene TRBV6-5; TRBD1 agrees at 8 bases. J lost 6 bases, V lost 2 bases, and 8 bases had no gene match. Germline V lookup: CDR1 MNHEY, CDR2 SVGAGI. This CDR3 is built from 15 residues.

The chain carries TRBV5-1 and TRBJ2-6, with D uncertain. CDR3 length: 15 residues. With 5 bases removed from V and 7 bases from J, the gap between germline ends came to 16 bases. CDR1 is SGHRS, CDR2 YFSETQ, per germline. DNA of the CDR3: TGCGCCAGCAGACCTTACTATATGCCAGCCAACGTCCTGACTTTC. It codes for CASRPYYMPANVLTF.

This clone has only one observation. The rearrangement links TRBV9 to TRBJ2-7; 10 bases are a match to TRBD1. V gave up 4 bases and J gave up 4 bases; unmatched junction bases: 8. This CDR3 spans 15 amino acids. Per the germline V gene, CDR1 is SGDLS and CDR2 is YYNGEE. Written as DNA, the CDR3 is TGTGCCAGCAGCACAGGACAGGGGGAGGTTTACGAGCAGTACTTC. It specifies CASSTGQGEVYEQYF.

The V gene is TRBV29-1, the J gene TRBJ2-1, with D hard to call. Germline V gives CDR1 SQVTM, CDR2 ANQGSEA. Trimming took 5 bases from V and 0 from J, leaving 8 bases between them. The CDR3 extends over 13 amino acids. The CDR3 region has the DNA TGCAGCGTTCGACAAGACTCCTACAATGAGCAGTTCTTC. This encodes CSVRQDSYNEQFF.

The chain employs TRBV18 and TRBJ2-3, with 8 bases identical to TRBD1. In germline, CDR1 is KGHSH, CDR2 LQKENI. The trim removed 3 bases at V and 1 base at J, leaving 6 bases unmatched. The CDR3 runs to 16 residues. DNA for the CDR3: TGTGCCAGCTCACCGACAGGGGTCCTAGGCACAGATACGCAGTATTTT. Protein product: CASSPTGVLGTDTQYF.

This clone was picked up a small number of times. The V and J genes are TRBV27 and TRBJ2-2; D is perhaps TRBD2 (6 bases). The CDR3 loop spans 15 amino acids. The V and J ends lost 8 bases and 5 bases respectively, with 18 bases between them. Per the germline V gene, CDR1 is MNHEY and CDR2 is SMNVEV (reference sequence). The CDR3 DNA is TGTGCCAGCGGGGGTGGGGGGTTACCTACCGGGGAGCTGTTTTTT. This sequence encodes CASGGGGLPTGELFF.

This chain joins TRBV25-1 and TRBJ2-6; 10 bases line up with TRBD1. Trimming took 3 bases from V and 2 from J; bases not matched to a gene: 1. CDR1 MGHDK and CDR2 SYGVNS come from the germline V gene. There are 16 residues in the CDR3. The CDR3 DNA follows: TGTGCCAGCAGTGACGGGACAGGGGCTGGGGCCAACGTCCTGACTTTC. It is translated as CASSDGTGAGANVLTF.

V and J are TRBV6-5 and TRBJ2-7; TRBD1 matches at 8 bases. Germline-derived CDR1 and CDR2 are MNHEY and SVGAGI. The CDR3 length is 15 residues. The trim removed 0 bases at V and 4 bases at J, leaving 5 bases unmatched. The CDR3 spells CASSYSTRGRYEQYF. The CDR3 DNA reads TGTGCCAGCAGTTACTCGACCAGGGGGCGGTACGAGCAGTACTTC.

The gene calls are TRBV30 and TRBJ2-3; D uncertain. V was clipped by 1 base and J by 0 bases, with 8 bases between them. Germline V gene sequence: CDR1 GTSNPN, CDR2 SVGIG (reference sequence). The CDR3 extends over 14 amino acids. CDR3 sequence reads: CAWSDWSSTDTQYF. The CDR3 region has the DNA TGTGCCTGGAGTGACTGGTCTAGCACAGATACGCAGTATTTT.

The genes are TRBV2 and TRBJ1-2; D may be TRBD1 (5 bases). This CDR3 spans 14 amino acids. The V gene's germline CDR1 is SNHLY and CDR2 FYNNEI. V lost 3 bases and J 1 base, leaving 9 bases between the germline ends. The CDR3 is CASSDKGDNYGYTF. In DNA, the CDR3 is TGTGCCAGCAGTGATAAAGGGGATAACTATGGCTACACCTTC.

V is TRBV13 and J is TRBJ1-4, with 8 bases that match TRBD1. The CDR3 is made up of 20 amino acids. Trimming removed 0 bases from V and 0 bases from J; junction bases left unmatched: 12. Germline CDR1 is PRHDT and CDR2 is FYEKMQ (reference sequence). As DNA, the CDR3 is TGTGCCAGCAGCTTAGGCCCAGGACAGGGTCCTATTCCAACTAATGAAAAACTGTTTTTT. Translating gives CASSLGPGQGPIPTNEKLFF.

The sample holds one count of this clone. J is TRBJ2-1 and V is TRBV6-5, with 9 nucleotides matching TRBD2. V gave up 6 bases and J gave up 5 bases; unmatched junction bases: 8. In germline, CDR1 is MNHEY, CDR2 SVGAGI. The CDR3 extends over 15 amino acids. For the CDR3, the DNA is TGTGCCAGCAGGGCCCAACTAGCGGGCAACAATGAGCAGTTCTTC. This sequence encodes CASRAQLAGNNEQFF.

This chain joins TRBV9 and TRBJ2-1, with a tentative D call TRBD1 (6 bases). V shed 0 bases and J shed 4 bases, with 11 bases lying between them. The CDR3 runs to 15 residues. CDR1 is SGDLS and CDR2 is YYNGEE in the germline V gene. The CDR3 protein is CASSVAWDKYNEQFF. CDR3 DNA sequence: TGTGCCAGCAGCGTAGCTTGGGACAAGTACAATGAGCAGTTCTTC.